The present T cell receptor beta chain was sequenced within a study of breast tumors, draining lymph nodes, adjacent tissues. The study's findings and limits: Most tumor T cells seemingly derive from lymph node, then expand in tumor. That most tumor T cells come from lymph nodes remained unproven. Luminal-like breast cancer showed significantly higher tumor–nontumor repertoire similarity than basal-like.

TCRdb redid the calling of the multiplex PCR reads with MiXCR, one entry per CDR3 protein. The sample has 140,000 to 150,000 distinct CDR3 sequences; approximately 30% are singletons. Breast cancer patients provided tissue from their axillary draining lymph nodes. This clonotype appeared a few times. The antigen is unknown. This CDR3 has 12 residues. V was cut by 6 bases and J by 4 bases, with 12 bases left in between. Germline values: CDR1 DFQATT, CDR2 SNEGSKA (reference sequence). The specimen sequenced was axillary lymph node tissue. This chain links TRBV20-1 with TRBJ1-1; the D gene is possibly TRBD1 (5 bases). This receptor was obtained from a female donor with breast cancer. Some clones in this sample may be carry-over from other donors' samples. The CDR3 here is CSASNGGTEAFF. The CDR3 nucleotides are TGCAGTGCCTCCAACGGGGGCACTGAAGCTTTCTTT.